The 12 T cell receptor beta chains reported below all come from one sample, sequenced in a study of Graves' ophthalmopathy and Graves' hyperthyroidism. Amplification of the TCR beta CDR3 regions used RNA transcripts (as template). Scientists carried out first-round RT-PCR using HTBI primers and then a second-round multiplex PCR. TCRdb passed the multiplex PCR reads through MiXCR, listing each CDR3 protein once. The data show approximately 410,000 distinct CDR3 sequences, just over 15% seen once. Sample: peripheral blood. These receptors all stem from a woman younger than 35 with stable Graves' hyperthyroidism.

The chain joins TRBV28 to TRBJ2-7; TRBD1 or TRBD2 may be the D gene (5 bases each). Trimming took off 2 bases at V and 3 bases at J, with 20 bases between the two ends. CDR1 and CDR2 from the germline V gene are MDHEN and SYDVKM. CDR3 length: 17 residues. CDR3 residues: CASSLAASPRGHYEQYF. The CDR3 region has the DNA TGTGCCAGCAGTTTAGCCGCCTCTCCCCGGGGCCACTACGAGCAGTACTTC.

This clonotype has a count of ten or more. V usage is TRBV27 and J usage is TRBJ1-2; 11 nucleotides align to TRBD1. The CDR3 length is 16 residues. Germline V gives CDR1 MNHEY, CDR2 SMNVEV (reference sequence). Trimming cost V 6 bases and J 5 bases; bases outside gene matches: 11. The CDR3 DNA reads as TGTGCCAGCAGCAGGGGGACAGGGGGGTTAAGATATGGCTACACCTTC. As protein: CASSRGTGGLRYGYTF.

This chain joins TRBV27 and TRBJ1-6; no definite D call. Trimming took 7 bases from V and 0 from J, leaving 13 bases between them. The length of the CDR3 is 16 residues. Germline CDR1 MNHEY, CDR2 SMNVEV (reference sequence). CDR3 nucleotides: TGTGCCAGCACTCGATGGGCTGGCTCCTATAATTCACCCCTCCACTTT. It is translated as CASTRWAGSYNSPLHF.

This clonotype has a count of ten or more. This chain uses TRBV20-1 with TRBJ1-2, with D perhaps matching TRBD1 (5 bases). Germline CDR1 is DFQATT and CDR2 is SNEGSKA (reference sequence). The CDR3 is made up of 13 amino acids. Trimming took off 0 bases at V and 6 bases at J, with 11 bases between the two ends. The DNA of the CDR3 is TGCAGTGCTAGAGATGTGGGCAGGGATGGCTACACCTTC. It translates to CSARDVGRDGYTF.

Only a few counts were recorded for this clonotype. The chain couples TRBV6-1 to TRBJ1-5; no firm D call. CDR1 is MNHNS, CDR2 SASEGT, per germline. The germline V and J ends were trimmed by 10 bases and 3 bases, with 10 bases remaining between them. The CDR3 contains 12 residues. CDR3 nucleotides: TGTGCCACCTCTTGGGTCAATCAGCCCCAGCATTTT. Translating it yields CATSWVNQPQHF.

This clonotype was seen many times. The rearrangement links TRBV12-5 to TRBJ2-7; a possible D gene is TRBD2 (6 bases). With 5 bases removed from V and 5 bases from J, the gap between germline ends came to 10 bases. Germline CDR1 reads LGHNT; CDR2 reads FRNRAP. The CDR3 is made up of 12 amino acids. The CDR3 loop reads CASGPRGDEQYF. CDR3 nucleotide sequence: TGTGCTAGTGGTCCGCGGGGTGACGAGCAGTACTTC. Combining the CDR3 with reference TRBV12-5 and TRBJ2-7 gives the whole variable domain DARVTQTPRHKVTEMGQEVTMRCQPILGHNTVFWYRQTMMQGLELLAYFRNRAPLDDSGMPKDRFSAEMPDATLATLKIQPSEPRDSAVYFCASGPRGDEQYFGPGTRLTVT.

Ten or more counts support this clonotype. The genes are TRBV6-5 and TRBJ2-5, with 9 bases fitting TRBD2. Germline assignment: CDR1 MNHEY and CDR2 SVGAGI. Trimming took 10 bases from V and 5 from J; bases not matched to a gene: 8. This CDR3 has 13 amino acids. For the CDR3, the DNA is TGTGCCACCACATCTAGCGGGGATGAGACCCAGTACTTC. As protein: CATTSSGDETQYF.

The J gene is TRBJ1-2, the V gene TRBV7-9; no clear D gene. Germline V CDR1 and CDR2: SEHNR, FQNEAQ (reference sequence). CDR3 length: 15 residues. V was cut by 5 bases and J by 0 bases, with 13 bases left in between. The CDR3 sequence is CASSAIRTSNYGYTF. In DNA form, the CDR3 reads TGTGCCAGCAGCGCGATTCGAACTTCTAACTATGGCTACACCTTC.

This chain links TRBV11-2 with TRBJ2-7; TRBD1 is a possible D gene (5 bases). The CDR3 loop spans 15 amino acids. Germline V gives CDR1 SGHAT, CDR2 FQNNGV. V lost 5 bases and J lost 6, with 20 bases in between. The CDR3 loop is CASSPNPSAGSEQYF. The CDR3 region has the DNA TGTGCCAGCAGCCCAAACCCTTCGGCAGGGTCCGAGCAGTACTTC.

This clonotype has a count of ten or more. This chain joins TRBV12-3 or TRBV12-4 and TRBJ2-5; 11 positions match TRBD2. Unmatched junction bases numbered 1, after V lost 5 bases and J lost 2 bases. CDR3 length: 14 residues. CDR3 region: CASSTSGGQETQYF. The CDR3 DNA reads as TGTGCCAGCAGTACTAGCGGGGGACAAGAGACCCAGTACTTC.

This clonotype has a count of ten or more. V gene TRBV12-3 or TRBV12-4 combines with J gene TRBJ2-7; a possible D gene is TRBD1 (6 bases). CDR3 length: 13 residues. Trimming stripped 3 bases from V and 3 bases from J, with 9 bases between. The chain's CDR3 is CASSLPGDYEQYF. The CDR3 bases are TGTGCCAGCAGTTTGCCAGGGGACTACGAGCAGTACTTC.

This clonotype has just a few counts. This sequence joins TRBV19 and TRBJ2-7, with 7 bases identical to TRBD1. The CDR3 covers 15 residues. The germline gives CDR1 LNHDA, CDR2 SQIVND (reference sequence). Germline trimming cut 4 bases from V and 4 bases from J; bases unmatched to any gene: 10. The CDR3 here is CASSRVTGIRYEQYF. The CDR3 nucleotides read TGTGCCAGTAGTAGGGTGACAGGGATTCGGTACGAGCAGTACTTC.